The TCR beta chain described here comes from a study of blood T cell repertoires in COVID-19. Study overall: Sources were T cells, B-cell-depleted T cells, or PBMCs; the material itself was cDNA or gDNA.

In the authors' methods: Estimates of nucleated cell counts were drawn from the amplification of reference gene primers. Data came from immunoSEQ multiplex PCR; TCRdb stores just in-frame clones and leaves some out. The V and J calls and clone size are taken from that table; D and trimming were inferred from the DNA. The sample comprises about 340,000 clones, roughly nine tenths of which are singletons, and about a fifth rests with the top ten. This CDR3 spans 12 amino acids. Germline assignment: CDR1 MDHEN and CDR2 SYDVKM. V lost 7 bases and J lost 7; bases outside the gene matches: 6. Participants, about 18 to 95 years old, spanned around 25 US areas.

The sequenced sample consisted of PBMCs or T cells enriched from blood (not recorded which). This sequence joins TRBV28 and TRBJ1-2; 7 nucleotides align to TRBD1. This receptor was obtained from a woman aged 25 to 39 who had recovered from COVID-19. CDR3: CASKQGRGGYTF. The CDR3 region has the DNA TGTGCCAGCAAACAGGGGAGAGGTGGCTACACCTTC.